This T cell receptor beta chain came from a study of shared clonotypes between healthy human individuals. To note about this clone: Its antigen is unidentified.

For unsorted samples, genomic DNA was extracted from around 96 million PBMCs. The study, taken as a whole, reports: Researchers sampled only blood; tissue repertoires likely differ.

Original data processing: From ImmunoSEQ came sequences covering only the junction and carrying no quality scores, so filtering differed. Sequencing used immunoSEQ multiplex PCR; TCRdb keeps in-frame clones, though not all of them. Clone size and the V and J calls come from that table; the DNA yielded D and trimming. The table lists hundreds of thousands of clones, roughly 79% of them singletons. This CDR3 comprises 15 residues. The gene calls are TRBV21-1 and TRBJ2-2; the D segment call TRBD2 is taken from the table without a DNA check. TRBV21-1 is termed a pseudogene. The material sequenced was PBMCs. The TCR was taken from a woman aged 40-49 years in good health. Some clones in this sample may be carry-over from other donors' samples. CDR3 nucleotides: TGTGCCAGCAGCAAAGGTATAGCCAACACCGGGGAGCTGTTTTTT. Translating gives CASSKGIANTGELFF.